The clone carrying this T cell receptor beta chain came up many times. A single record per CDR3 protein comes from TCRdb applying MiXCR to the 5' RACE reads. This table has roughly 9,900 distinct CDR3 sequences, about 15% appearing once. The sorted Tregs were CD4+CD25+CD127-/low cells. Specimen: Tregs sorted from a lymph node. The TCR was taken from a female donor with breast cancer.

The CDR3 DNA is TGCAGTGCGCGAGCGGGAGGAAACTCCTACGAGCAGTACTTC. It specifies CSARAGGNSYEQYF. The chain combines TRBV20-1 with TRBJ2-7, with 9 nucleotides matching TRBD2. The CDR3 contains 14 residues. The V and J ends lost 6 bases and 0 bases, in that order; junction bases with no gene match: 6. Germline V gene sequence: CDR1 DFQATT, CDR2 SNEGSKA (reference sequence).